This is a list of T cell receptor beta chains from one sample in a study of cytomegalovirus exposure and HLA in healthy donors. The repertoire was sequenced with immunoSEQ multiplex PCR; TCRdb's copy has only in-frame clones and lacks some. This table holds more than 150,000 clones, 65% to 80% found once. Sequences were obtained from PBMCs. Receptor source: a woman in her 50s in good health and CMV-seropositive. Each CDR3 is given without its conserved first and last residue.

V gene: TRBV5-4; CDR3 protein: ASSLGLAGANEQF
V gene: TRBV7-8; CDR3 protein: ASSSSTFESEQY
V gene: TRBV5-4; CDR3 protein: ASSLVAGVAEAF
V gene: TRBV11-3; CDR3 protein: ASSRDRVTNEQF
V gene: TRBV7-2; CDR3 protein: ASSRTGGEYGYT
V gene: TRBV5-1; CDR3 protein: ASSFDRANTEAF
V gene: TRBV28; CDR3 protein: ASSSSGLIYEQY
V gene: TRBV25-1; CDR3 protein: ASSLGDRSSPLH
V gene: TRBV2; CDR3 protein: ASSENSYSNQPQH
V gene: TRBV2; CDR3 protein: ASSEVGRGRGYT
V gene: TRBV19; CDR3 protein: ATSQTSGSRVYEQY
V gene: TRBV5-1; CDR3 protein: ASSLPDSSGANGLT
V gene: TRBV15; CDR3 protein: ATSRTILASSSDTQY
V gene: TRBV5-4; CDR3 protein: ASTSEGEKLF
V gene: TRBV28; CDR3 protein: ASSLQDRGGAF
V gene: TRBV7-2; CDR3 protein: ASSLAGGSYEQY
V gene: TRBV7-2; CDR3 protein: ASSPRTGGIQETQY
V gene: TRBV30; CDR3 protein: ALDTHTDTQY
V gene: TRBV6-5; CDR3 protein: ASVTRNREQF
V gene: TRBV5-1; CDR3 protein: ASTPRGPGTASTGELF
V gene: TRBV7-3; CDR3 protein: ASSLTAGTSGSRF
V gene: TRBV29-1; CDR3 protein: SVEGRGTQAF
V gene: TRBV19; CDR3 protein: ASTPRLAVFGEQF
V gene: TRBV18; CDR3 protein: ASSPPGQGISNEQF
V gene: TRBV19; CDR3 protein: ASSISPGGRETQY
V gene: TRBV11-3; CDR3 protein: ASSPLTGGTGELF
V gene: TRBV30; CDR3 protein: AWSKGLPNTEAF
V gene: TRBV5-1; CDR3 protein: ASSYREATEAF
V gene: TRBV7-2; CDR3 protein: ASSSRGGARQETQY
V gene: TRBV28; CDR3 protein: ASSLEGGTYNEQF
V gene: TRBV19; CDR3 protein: ATRTGGYEQY
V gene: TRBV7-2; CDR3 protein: VSVAGIHNEQF
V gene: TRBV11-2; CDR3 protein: ASSFGSGRMAEAF
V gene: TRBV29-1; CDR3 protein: SVGGSYEQY
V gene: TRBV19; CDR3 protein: ASSIRRGGTGGSNQPQH
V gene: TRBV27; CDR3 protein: ASTWGGPETQY
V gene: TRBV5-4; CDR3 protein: ASSSGLAATDTQY
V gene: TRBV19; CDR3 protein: ASRRTSGDSYNEQF
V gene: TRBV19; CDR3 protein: ASSIDRGRDTEAF
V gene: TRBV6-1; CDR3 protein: ASSDRGTRETQY
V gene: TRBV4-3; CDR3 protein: ASSQDPQTAQY
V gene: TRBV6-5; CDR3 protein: ASSYLRGLDYEQY
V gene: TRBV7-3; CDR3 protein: ASSELAGAYNEQF
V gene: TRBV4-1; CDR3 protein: ASSQGDVTGNTIY
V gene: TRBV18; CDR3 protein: ASSPQQGNGYT
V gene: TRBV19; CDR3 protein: ATSLTGEQY
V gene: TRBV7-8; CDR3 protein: ASSFYRGSSTDTQY
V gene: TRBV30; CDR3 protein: ACSGTSKGINTGELF
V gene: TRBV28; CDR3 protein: ASSSTSGGTDTQY